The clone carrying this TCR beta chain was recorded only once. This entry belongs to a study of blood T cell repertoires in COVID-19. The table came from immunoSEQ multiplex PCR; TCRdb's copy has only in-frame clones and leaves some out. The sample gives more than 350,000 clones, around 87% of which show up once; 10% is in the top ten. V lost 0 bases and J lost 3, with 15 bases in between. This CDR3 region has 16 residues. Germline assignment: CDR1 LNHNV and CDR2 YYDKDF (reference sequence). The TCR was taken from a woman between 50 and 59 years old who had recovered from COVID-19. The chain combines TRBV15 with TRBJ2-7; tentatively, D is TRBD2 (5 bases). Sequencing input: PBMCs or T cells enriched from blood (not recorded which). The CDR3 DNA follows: TGTGCCACCAGCAGAGATCCAGAGCGGTTACTCTACGAGCAGTACTTC. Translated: CATSRDPERLLYEQYF.